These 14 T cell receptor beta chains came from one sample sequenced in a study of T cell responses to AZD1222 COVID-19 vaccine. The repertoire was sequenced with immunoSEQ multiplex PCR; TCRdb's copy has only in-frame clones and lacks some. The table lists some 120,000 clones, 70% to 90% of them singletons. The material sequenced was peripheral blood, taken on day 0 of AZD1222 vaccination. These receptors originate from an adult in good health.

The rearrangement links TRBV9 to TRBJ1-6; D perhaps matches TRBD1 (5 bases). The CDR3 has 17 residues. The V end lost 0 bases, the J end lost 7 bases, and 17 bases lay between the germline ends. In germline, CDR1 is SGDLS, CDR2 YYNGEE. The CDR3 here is CASSVGGGGEKNSPLHF. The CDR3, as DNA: TGTGCCAGCAGCGTAGGAGGAGGAGGGGAGAAAAATTCACCCCTCCACTTT.

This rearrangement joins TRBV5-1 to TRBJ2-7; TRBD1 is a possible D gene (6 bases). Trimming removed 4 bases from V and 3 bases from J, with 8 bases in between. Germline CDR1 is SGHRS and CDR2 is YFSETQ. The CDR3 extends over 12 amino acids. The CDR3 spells CASSPDSYEQYF. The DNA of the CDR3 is TGCGCCAGCAGCCCGGACAGCTACGAGCAGTACTTC.

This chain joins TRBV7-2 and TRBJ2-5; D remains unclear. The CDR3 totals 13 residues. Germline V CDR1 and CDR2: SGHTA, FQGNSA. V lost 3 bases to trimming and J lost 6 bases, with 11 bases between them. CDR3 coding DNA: TGTGCCAGCAGCTTTGGCCTAGGGAAGACCCAGTACTTC. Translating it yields CASSFGLGKTQYF. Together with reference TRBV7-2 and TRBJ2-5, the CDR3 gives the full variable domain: GAGVSQSPSNKVTEKGKDVELRCDPISGHTALYWYRQSLGQGLEFLIYFQGNSAPDKSGLPSDRFSAERTGGSVSTLTIQRTQQEDSAVYLCASSFGLGKTQYFGPGTRLLVL.

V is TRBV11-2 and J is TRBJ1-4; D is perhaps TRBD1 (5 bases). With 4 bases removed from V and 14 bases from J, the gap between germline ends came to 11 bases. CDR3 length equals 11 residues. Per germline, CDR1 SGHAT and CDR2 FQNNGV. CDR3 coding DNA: TGTGCCAGCAGCTCCCAGGGTACGCTGTTTTTT. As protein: CASSSQGTLFF.

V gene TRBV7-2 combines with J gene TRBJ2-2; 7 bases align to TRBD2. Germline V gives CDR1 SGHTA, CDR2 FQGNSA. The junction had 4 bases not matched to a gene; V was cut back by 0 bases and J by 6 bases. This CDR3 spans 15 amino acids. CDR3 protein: CASSLAGGYPGELFF. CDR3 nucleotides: TGTGCCAGCAGCTTAGCGGGGGGGTATCCCGGGGAGCTGTTTTTT.

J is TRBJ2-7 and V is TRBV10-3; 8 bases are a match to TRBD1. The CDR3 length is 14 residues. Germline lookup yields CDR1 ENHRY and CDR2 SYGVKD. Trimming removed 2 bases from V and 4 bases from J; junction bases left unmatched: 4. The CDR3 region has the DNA TGTGCCATCAGTGAGGGGCAGGGGGCTTACGAGCAGTACTTC. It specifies CAISEGQGAYEQYF.

The CDR3 coding sequence is TGTGCCAGCAGCTTAGGCTTAATAATTCGGGGCGCGGAAGGCTACACCTTC. It codes for CASSLGLIIRGAEGYTF. V usage is TRBV7-2 and J usage is TRBJ1-2, with D perhaps TRBD1 (5 bases). The CDR3 contains 17 residues. With 1 base removed from V and 8 bases from J, the gap between germline ends came to 23 bases. Germline V gene data show CDR1 as SGHTA and CDR2 as FQGNSA. Combining the CDR3 with reference TRBV7-2 and TRBJ1-2 gives the whole variable domain GAGVSQSPSNKVTEKGKDVELRCDPISGHTALYWYRQSLGQGLEFLIYFQGNSAPDKSGLPSDRFSAERTGGSVSTLTIQRTQQEDSAVYLCASSLGLIIRGAEGYTFGSGTRLTVV.

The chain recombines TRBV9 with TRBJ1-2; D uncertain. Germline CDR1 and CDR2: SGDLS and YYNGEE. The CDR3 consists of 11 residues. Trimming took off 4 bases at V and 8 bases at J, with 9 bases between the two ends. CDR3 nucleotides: TGTGCCAGCAGCAGGCGCCAGGGCTACACCTTC. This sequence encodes CASSRRQGYTF.

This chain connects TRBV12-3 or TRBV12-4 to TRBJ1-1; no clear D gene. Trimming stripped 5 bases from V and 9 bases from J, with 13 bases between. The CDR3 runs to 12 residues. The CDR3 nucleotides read TGTGCCAGCAGTCCAACCACGACCCAAGCTTTCTTT. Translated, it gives CASSPTTTQAFF.

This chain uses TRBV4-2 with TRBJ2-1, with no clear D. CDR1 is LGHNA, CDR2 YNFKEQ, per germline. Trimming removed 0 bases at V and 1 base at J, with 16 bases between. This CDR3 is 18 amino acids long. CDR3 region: CASSQDLVGLGSYNEQFF. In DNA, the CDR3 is TGTGCCAGCAGCCAAGATCTTGTAGGGCTAGGATCCTACAATGAGCAGTTCTTC.

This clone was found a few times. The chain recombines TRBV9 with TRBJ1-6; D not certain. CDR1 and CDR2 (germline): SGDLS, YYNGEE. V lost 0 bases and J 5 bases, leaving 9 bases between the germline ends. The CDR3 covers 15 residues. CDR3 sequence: CASSVEGRDNSPLHF. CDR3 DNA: TGTGCCAGCAGCGTAGAGGGTCGGGATAATTCACCCCTCCACTTT.

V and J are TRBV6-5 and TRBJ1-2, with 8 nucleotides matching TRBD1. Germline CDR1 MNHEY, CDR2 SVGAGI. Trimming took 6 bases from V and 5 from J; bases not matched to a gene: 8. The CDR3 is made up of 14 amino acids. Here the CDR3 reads CASRGDRTSYGYTF. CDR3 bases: TGTGCCAGCAGGGGGGACAGGACCTCGTATGGCTACACCTTC.

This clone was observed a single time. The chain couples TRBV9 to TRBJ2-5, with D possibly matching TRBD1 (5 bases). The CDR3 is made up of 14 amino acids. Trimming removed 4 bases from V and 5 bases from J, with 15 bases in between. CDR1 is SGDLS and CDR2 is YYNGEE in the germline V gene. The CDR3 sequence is CASSPGPDGETQYF. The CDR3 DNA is TGTGCCAGCAGCCCAGGGCCCGATGGGGAGACCCAGTACTTC.

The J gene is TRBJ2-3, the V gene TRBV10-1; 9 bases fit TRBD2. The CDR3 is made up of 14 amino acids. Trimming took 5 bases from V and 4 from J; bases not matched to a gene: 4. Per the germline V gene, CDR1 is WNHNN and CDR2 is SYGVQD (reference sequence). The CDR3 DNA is TGCGCCAGCAGTTACGGCGGGGGGGCAGATACGCAGTATTTT. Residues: CASSYGGGADTQYF.